Below, 29 T cell receptor beta chains from the same sample are listed, as sequenced in a study of blood T cells in healthy people across ages. Then a second PCR, running about 6 to 11 cycles, was carried out with a sample-barcoded 5' primer and a J-beta primer mix. MiXCR, applied by TCRdb to the 5' RACE reads, yields one record per CDR3 protein. The table lists about 1.1 million distinct CDR3 sequences, more than 30% of them singletons, with about 12% in the top ten. Sample: blood. The source is a man between 18 and 35 years old in good health.

This chain joins TRBV4-3 and TRBJ1-5; D remains ambiguous. The germline V and J ends were trimmed by 4 bases and 2 bases, with 9 bases remaining between them. Germline V lookup: CDR1 LGHNA, CDR2 YSLEER. The CDR3 covers 14 residues. The CDR3 coding sequence is TGCGCCAGCAGCCCAAGTTTGGGCAATCAGCCCCAGCATTTT. Protein product: CASSPSLGNQPQHF.

The V call is TRBV14, the J call TRBJ1-1; the D is unclear. Trimming took off 3 bases at V and 5 bases at J, with 4 bases between the two ends. The CDR3 covers 11 residues. In germline, CDR1 is SGHDN, CDR2 FVKESK. The CDR3 region has the DNA TGTGCCAGCAGCCAGACTACTGAAGCTTTCTTT. It specifies CASSQTTEAFF. Full variable domain (missing parts from reference TRBV14 and TRBJ1-1): EAGVTQFPSHSVIEKGQTVTLRCDPISGHDNLYWYRRVMGKEIKFLLHFVKESKQDESGMPNNRFLAERTGGTYSTLKVQPAELEDSGVYFCASSQTTEAFFGQGTRLTVV.

V and J are TRBV7-2 and TRBJ1-1; D ambiguous. CDR3 size: 15 residues. Germline CDR1 reads SGHTA; CDR2 reads FQGNSA. The germline V and J ends were trimmed by 4 bases and 6 bases, with 18 bases remaining between them. The CDR3 DNA sequence: TGTGCCAGCAGCTCGGTGGGCCCGCTTGGCGCTGAAGCTTTCTTT. This sequence encodes CASSSVGPLGAEAFF.

This chain connects TRBV20-1 to TRBJ1-2; possibly TRBD1 for D (6 bases). This CDR3 comprises 13 residues. The V gene lost 3 bases and the J gene lost 2 bases, with 10 bases spanning the gap. The germline V gene encodes CDR1 DFQATT and CDR2 SNEGSKA (reference sequence). Here the CDR3 reads CSASARGNYGYTF. CDR3 DNA: TGCAGTGCTAGCGCCAGGGGAAACTATGGCTACACCTTC.

This clonotype appeared many times. The chain carries TRBV21-1 and TRBJ1-5. TRBV21-1 is recorded as a pseudogene. This CDR3 is 15 amino acids long. The CDR3 DNA follows: TGTGCCAGCAGCAAAATCGTCAGGGCCGGTCAGCCCCAGCATTTT. It yields the protein CASSKIVRAGQPQHF.

This clonotype showed up just a few times. The gene calls are TRBV5-5 and TRBJ2-7; no clear D. Trimming removed 4 bases from V and 5 bases from J, with 16 bases in between. This CDR3 is built from 14 residues. Germline V gene lookup returns CDR1 SGHKS and CDR2 YYEKEE (reference sequence). The CDR3 loop is CASSGTEIVDEQYF. As DNA, the CDR3 is TGTGCCAGCAGCGGCACTGAGATAGTTGACGAGCAGTACTTC.

CDR3 loop: CASSGIKTGQISYEQYF. The CDR3 DNA is TGTGCCAGCAGTGGGATAAAGACGGGACAGATTTCCTACGAGCAGTACTTC. The chain combines TRBV6-1 with TRBJ2-7; 7 bases are shared with TRBD1. This CDR3 comprises 17 residues. Germline V CDR1 and CDR2: MNHNS, SASEGT. V dropped 4 bases and J dropped 1; count of bases not matched to a gene: 13.

The chain recombines TRBV3-1 with TRBJ2-1; 13 nucleotides agree with TRBD2. The V segment lost 4 bases and the J segment 4 bases; nucleotides outside the gene matches: 16. Germline CDR1 LGHDT, CDR2 YNNKEL (reference sequence). This CDR3 contains 20 residues. The CDR3 DNA follows: TGTGCCAGCAGCCCCACACCGGGACTAGCGGGGCAGAAACCTTACAATGAGCAGTTCTTC. This codes for CASSPTPGLAGQKPYNEQFF.

A single count supports this clonotype. This CDR3 reads CASSYTPDRNQETQYF. The CDR3 DNA sequence: TGTGCCAGCAGTTACACTCCGGACAGAAACCAAGAGACCCAGTACTTC. The V gene is TRBV6-5, the J gene TRBJ2-7; TRBD1 might be the D (6 bases). The tail of the sequence fits TRBJ2-5 better, so the J call may be wrong. The length of the CDR3 is 16 residues. Germline lookup yields CDR1 MNHEY and CDR2 SVGAGI.

In its sample, this clonotype was seen many times. The chain is built from TRBV25-1 and TRBJ2-1; 7 bases map to TRBD1. The germline V gene has CDR1 MGHDK and CDR2 SYGVNS. Losses at the gene ends were 2 bases for V and 5 bases for J; bases not matched to a gene: 6. This CDR3 has 15 amino acids. The CDR3 DNA reads TGTGCCAGCAGTGAAGGGCTAGGGGGCAACAATGAGCAGTTCTTC. Residues: CASSEGLGGNNEQFF. The whole variable domain, filled in from reference TRBV25-1 and TRBJ2-1, reads EADIYQTPRYLVIGTGKKITLECSQTMGHDKMYWYQQDPGMELHLIHYSYGVNSTEKGDLSSESTVSRIRTEHFPLTLESARPSHTSQYLCASSEGLGGNNEQFFGPGTRLTVL.

The chain recombines TRBV5-1 with TRBJ2-5; D perhaps matches TRBD2 (5 bases). With 1 base removed from V and 9 bases from J, the gap between germline ends came to 13 bases. Germline V CDR1 and CDR2: SGHRS, YFSETQ. This CDR3 has 13 amino acids. The CDR3 sequence: CASSLNRGGSQYF. In nucleotides, the CDR3 is TGCGCCAGCAGCTTGAACCGAGGCGGGTCCCAGTACTTC.

This clonotype was detected ten times or more. The chain is built from TRBV12-3 or TRBV12-4 and TRBJ1-1; D gene unclear. Deletions cut 3 bases from V and 5 bases from J, with 4 bases between. The CDR3 runs 11 residues. CDR3 sequence: CASSFRTEAFF. The CDR3 DNA reads as TGTGCCAGCAGTTTTCGAACTGAAGCTTTCTTT.

This clonotype has more than one count but fewer than ten. The chain joins TRBV7-2 to TRBJ1-1; D is unresolved. Trimming cost V 4 bases and J 1 base, with 10 bases left between them. Germline CDR1 and CDR2: SGHTA and FQGNSA. The CDR3 length is 14 residues. The CDR3 bases are TGTGCCAGCAGCTCCAATATTGAGAACACTGAAGCTTTCTTT. Translated, it gives CASSSNIENTEAFF.

The sample holds a few counts of this clonotype. The rearrangement uses TRBV12-3 or TRBV12-4 and TRBJ1-2, with unresolved D. This CDR3 is 15 amino acids long. V was cut by 3 bases and J by 6 bases, with 17 bases left in between. The CDR3 region has the DNA TGTGCCAGCAGTTTGTCGGGAGGGTGGTCGAATGGCTACACCTTC. Protein product: CASSLSGGWSNGYTF.

J is TRBJ1-1 and V is TRBV20-1; 9 bases match TRBD1. With V trimmed by 0 bases and J by 4 bases, 6 bases remained unmatched. The CDR3 is 15 amino acids. From germline, CDR1 is DFQATT and CDR2 SNEGSKA (reference sequence). CDR3 in amino acids: CSARDRTGAATEAFF. The CDR3 nucleotides are TGCAGTGCTAGAGACCGGACAGGGGCGGCCACTGAAGCTTTCTTT.

Only a few counts were recorded for this clonotype. J is TRBJ2-7 and V is TRBV11-2; D perhaps matches TRBD2 (6 bases). Trimming pared 7 bases from V and 6 bases from J, leaving 13 bases between. The CDR3 contains 12 residues. Germline lookup yields CDR1 SGHAT and CDR2 FQNNGV. CDR3 amino acids: CASTTWGGEQYF. CDR3 nucleotides: TGTGCCAGCACCACTTGGGGAGGCGAGCAGTACTTC.

The gene calls are TRBV11-2 and TRBJ2-1; D uncertain. V shed 4 bases and J shed 9 bases, with 16 bases lying between them. The CDR3 sequence is 14 residues long. Germline-derived CDR1 and CDR2 are SGHAT and FQNNGV. For the CDR3, the DNA is TGTGCCAGCAGCTCGGGTTTAACGGGTGCTGAGCAGTTCTTC. Translating gives CASSSGLTGAEQFF.

Notes on this clonotype: At one of its ends the junction is not consistent with the germline gene, which may arise from a read error. This chain uses TRBV4-3 with TRBJ2-1; possibly TRBD1 for D (8 bases). Germline CDR1 and CDR2: LGHNA and YSLEER. The CDR3 sequence is 17 residues long. CDR3: CVSSQVVTGQGGDEQFF. The CDR3 bases are TGCGTCAGCAGCCAAGTCGTTACCGGACAGGGAGGGGATGAGCAGTTCTTC.

V usage is TRBV20-1 and J usage is TRBJ2-1; the D is unclear. CDR3 size: 13 residues. CDR1 DFQATT and CDR2 SNEGSKA come from the germline V gene (reference sequence). Trimming removed 6 bases from V and 4 bases from J, with 13 bases in between. Here the CDR3 reads CSAWGPAYNEQFF. The CDR3 DNA is TGCAGTGCCTGGGGTCCCGCATACAATGAGCAGTTCTTC.

The chain's CDR3 is CSARDLGQGDQPQHF. The CDR3 nucleotides read TGCAGTGCTAGAGATCTCGGACAGGGGGATCAGCCCCAGCATTTT. The chain recombines TRBV20-1 with TRBJ1-5; 10 nucleotides agree with TRBD1. The CDR3 is made up of 15 amino acids. V shed 0 bases, J shed 5 bases, and the junction held 4 bases outside the gene matches. Germline V gene data show CDR1 as DFQATT and CDR2 as SNEGSKA (reference sequence).

This clonotype was detected once. This rearrangement joins TRBV9 to TRBJ1-4, with 8 bases identical to TRBD1. V lost 2 bases and J lost 8; bases outside the gene matches: 5. This CDR3 is 14 amino acids long. Germline CDR1 is SGDLS and CDR2 is YYNGEE. In nucleotides, the CDR3 is TGTGCCAGCAGCGTGCAGGGGGCCGGAGAAAAACTGTTTTTT. It is translated as CASSVQGAGEKLFF.

This clonotype appeared many times. The genes are TRBV7-3 and TRBJ2-1; weak D call: TRBD2 (6 bases). The CDR3 consists of 14 residues. Trimming took off 2 bases at V and 10 bases at J, with 15 bases between the two ends. The germline CDR1 and CDR2 sequences are SGHTA and FQGTGA. For the CDR3, the DNA is TGTGCCAGCAGCTTACCGGGACTCCGCCGGGAGCAGTTCTTC. Its protein product is CASSLPGLRREQFF.

This chain joins TRBV11-3 and TRBJ2-1; D gene ambiguous. The CDR3 extends over 15 amino acids. Germline V gives CDR1 SGHNT, CDR2 YENEEA. Trimming took 5 bases from V and 0 from J, leaving 11 bases between them. The CDR3 is CASSIDISSYNEQFF. CDR3 sequence (DNA): TGTGCCAGCAGCATTGACATTAGCTCCTACAATGAGCAGTTCTTC.

The chain has TRBV3-1 and TRBJ2-3; the D is unclear. V was trimmed by 1 base and J by 8 bases, leaving 4 bases between them. Germline assignment: CDR1 LGHDT and CDR2 YNNKEL (reference sequence). CDR3 length: 11 residues. The CDR3 DNA follows: TGTGCCAGCAGCCAAGTATCTACGCAGTATTTT. Translated: CASSQVSTQYF.

The rearrangement links TRBV5-1 to TRBJ2-5; tentatively, D is TRBD2 (5 bases). Germline V gene lookup returns CDR1 SGHRS and CDR2 YFSETQ. The CDR3 spans 13 residues. V lost 4 bases and J lost 2, with 9 bases in between. The CDR3 nucleotides read TGCGCCAGCAGCGCCGGGATGCAAGAGACCCAGTACTTC. Protein sequence: CASSAGMQETQYF. Complete variable domain (other parts from reference TRBV5-1 and TRBJ2-5): KAGVTQTPRYLIKTRGQQVTLSCSPISGHRSVSWYQQTPGQGLQFLFEYFSETQRNKGNFPGRFSGRQFSNSRSEMNVSTLELGDSALYLCASSAGMQETQYFGPGTRLLVL.

This clonotype turned up a few times. The rearrangement links TRBV7-2 to TRBJ1-1; the match to TRBD1 covers 7 bases. The ends lost 3 bases at V and 6 bases at J; junction bases unmatched: 7. Germline CDR1 SGHTA, CDR2 FQGNSA. This CDR3 contains 14 residues. The CDR3 reads CASSLRQGIAEAFF. CDR3 coding DNA: TGTGCCAGCAGCTTGAGACAGGGCATTGCTGAAGCTTTCTTT.

This clonotype appeared a few times. The rearrangement joins TRBV10-3 to TRBJ1-2, with no clear D. Deletions cut 5 bases from V and 6 bases from J, with 13 bases between. Germline V gene data show CDR1 as ENHRY and CDR2 as SYGVKD. CDR3 length: 13 residues. DNA for the CDR3: TGTGCCATCAGTCCCGTTAACGTGGATGGCTACACCTTC. Translating gives CAISPVNVDGYTF.

Only a few counts were recorded for this clonotype. The V gene is TRBV10-3, the J gene TRBJ1-6; 9 bases line up with TRBD1. Trimming at V came to 4 bases and at J to 8 bases, leaving 0 bases not matched to a gene. This CDR3 has 13 amino acids. The germline V gene has CDR1 ENHRY and CDR2 SYGVKD. The CDR3, as DNA: TGTGCCATCAGTGGGACAGGGGATTCACCCCTCCACTTT. Amino acids: CAISGTGDSPLHF.

The J gene is TRBJ1-2, the V gene TRBV20-1; D is unresolved. The CDR3 length is 15 residues. Germline V lookup: CDR1 DFQATT, CDR2 SNEGSKA (reference sequence). V lost 0 bases to trimming and J lost 3 bases, with 14 bases between them. CDR3 sequence: CSARDRAEYYYGYTF. In DNA form, the CDR3 reads TGCAGTGCTAGAGATAGGGCAGAGTACTACTATGGCTACACCTTC.